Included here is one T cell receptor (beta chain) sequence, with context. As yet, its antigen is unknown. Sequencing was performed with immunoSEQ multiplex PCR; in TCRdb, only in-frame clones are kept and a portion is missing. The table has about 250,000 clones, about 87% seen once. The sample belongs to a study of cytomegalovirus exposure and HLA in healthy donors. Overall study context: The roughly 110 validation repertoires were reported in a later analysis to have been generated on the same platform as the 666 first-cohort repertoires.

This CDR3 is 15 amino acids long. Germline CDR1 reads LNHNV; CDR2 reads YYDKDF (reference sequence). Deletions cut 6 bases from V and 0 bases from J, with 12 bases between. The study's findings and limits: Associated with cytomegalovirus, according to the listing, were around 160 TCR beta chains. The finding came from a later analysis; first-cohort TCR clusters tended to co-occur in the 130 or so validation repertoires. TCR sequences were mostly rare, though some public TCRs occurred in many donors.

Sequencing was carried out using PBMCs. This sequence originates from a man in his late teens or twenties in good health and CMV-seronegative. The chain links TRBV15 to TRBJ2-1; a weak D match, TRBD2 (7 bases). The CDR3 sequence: CATRHGGRSYNEQFF. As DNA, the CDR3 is TGTGCCACCAGACACGGGGGGCGCTCCTACAATGAGCAGTTCTTC.